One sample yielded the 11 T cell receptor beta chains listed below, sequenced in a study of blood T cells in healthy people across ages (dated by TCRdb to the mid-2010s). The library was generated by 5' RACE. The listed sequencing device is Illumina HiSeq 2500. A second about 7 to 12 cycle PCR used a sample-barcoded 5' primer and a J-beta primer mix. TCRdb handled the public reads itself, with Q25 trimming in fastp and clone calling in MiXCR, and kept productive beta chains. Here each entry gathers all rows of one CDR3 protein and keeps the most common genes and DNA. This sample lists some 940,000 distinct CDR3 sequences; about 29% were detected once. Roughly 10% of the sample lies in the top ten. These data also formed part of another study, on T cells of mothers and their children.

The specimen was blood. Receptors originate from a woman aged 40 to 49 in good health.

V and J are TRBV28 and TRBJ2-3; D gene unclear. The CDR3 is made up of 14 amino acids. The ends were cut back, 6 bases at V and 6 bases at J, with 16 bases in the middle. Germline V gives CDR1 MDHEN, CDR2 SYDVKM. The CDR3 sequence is CASSPILIPDTQYF. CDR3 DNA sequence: TGTGCCAGCAGCCCCATCTTAATCCCCGATACGCAGTATTTT.

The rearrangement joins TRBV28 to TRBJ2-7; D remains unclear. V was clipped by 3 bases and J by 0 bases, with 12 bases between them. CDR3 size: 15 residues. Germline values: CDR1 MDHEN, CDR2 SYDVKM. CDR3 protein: CASSFGPPNSYEQYF. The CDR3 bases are TGTGCCAGCAGTTTCGGGCCCCCGAACTCCTACGAGCAGTACTTC. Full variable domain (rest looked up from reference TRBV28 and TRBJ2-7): DVKVTQSSRYLVKRTGEKVFLECVQDMDHENMFWYRQDPGLGLRLIYFSYDVKMKEKGDIPEGYSVSREKKERFSLILESASTNQTSMYLCASSFGPPNSYEQYFGPGTRLTVT.

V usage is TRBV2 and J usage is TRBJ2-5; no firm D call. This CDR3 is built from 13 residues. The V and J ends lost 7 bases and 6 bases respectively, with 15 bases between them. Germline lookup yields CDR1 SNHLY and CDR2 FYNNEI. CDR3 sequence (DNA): TGTGCCAGCACTCCGGGTCTGGTCAAGACCCAGTACTTC. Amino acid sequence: CASTPGLVKTQYF.

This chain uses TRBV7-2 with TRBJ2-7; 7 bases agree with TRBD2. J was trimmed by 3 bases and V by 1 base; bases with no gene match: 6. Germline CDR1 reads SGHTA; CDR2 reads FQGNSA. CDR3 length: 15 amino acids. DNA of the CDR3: TGTGCCAGCAGCTTAGTCGCGGGGGAGTGCTACGAGCAGTACTTC. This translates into CASSLVAGECYEQYF.

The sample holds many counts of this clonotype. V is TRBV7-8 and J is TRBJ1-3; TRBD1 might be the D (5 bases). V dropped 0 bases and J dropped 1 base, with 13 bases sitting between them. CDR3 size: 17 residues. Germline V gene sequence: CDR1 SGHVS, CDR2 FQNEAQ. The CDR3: CASSLALGTSSGNTIYF. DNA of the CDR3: TGTGCCAGCAGCTTAGCGCTAGGGACTTCATCTGGAAACACCATATATTTT.

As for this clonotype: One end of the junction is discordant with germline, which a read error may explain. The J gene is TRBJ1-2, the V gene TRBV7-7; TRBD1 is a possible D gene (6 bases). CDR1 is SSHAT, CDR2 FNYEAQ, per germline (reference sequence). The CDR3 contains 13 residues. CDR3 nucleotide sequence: TGTGCTAGCAGCCCCCTGGGGGGCCAGGGCTACACCTTC. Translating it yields CASSPLGGQGYTF.

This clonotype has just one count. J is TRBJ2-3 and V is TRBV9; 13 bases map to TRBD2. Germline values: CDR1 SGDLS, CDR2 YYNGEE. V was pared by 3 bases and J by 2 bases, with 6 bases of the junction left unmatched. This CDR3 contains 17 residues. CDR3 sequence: CASSAELAGGITDTQYF. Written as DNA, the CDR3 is TGTGCCAGCAGCGCAGAACTAGCGGGGGGGATCACAGATACGCAGTATTTT.

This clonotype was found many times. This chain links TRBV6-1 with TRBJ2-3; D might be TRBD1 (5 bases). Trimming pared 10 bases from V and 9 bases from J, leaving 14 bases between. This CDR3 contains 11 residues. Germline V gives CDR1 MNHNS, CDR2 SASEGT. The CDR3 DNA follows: TGTGCCATCCTAAGGGGCCTGACGCAGTATTTT. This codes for CAILRGLTQYF.

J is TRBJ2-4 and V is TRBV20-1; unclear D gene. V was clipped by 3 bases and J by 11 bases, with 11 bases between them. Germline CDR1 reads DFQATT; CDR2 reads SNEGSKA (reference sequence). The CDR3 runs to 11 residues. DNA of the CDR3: TGCAGTGCTAGGCCAAATTACGTTCAGTACTTC. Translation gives CSARPNYVQYF.

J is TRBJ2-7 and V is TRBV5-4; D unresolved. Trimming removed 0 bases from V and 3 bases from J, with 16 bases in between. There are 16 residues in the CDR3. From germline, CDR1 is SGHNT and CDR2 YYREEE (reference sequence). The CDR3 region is CASSLGTKYKNYEQYF. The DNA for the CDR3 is TGTGCCAGCAGCTTGGGGACGAAATACAAGAACTACGAGCAGTACTTC.

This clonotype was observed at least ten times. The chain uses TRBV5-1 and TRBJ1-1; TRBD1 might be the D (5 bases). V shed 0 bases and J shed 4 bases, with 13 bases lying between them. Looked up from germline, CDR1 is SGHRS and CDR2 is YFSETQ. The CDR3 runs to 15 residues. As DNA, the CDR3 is TGCGCCAGCAGCTTGGAGGGACGGCGGGGCACTGAAGCTTTCTTT. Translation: CASSLEGRRGTEAFF.